The sequence of this T cell receptor beta chain was determined in a study of CXCR3-negative and CXCR3-positive naive CD8 T cells. Whole-study results and caveats: Fresh PBMCs served for most assays, and CXCR3 expression fell partially after cryopreservation. Naive subsets displayed similar surface CD5, and TCR strength was inferred from TRB CDR3 properties. Memory CD8+ cells showed much lower diversity, while both naive subsets were comparably high.

The TRB cDNA libraries were prepared by 5' RACE with UMI labels. TCRdb re-called the 5' RACE reads and catalogs CDR3 proteins one per entry, DNA excluded. This table holds under 55,000 distinct CDR3 sequences. As concerns this clonotype: No antigen is known for it.

Germline lookup yields CDR1 SGHNT and CDR2 YENEEA. The CDR3 is 11 amino acids. The TCR sequence derives from a human donor in good health. Some clones in this sample may be carry-over from other donors' samples. The sample taken for sequencing was memory CD8+ T cells from blood. The chain employs TRBV11-3 and TRBJ2-1; the D call from TCRdb, TRBD1, cannot be confirmed without DNA. The CDR3: CASSGGREQFF. Variable domain in full (rest from reference TRBV11-3 and TRBJ2-1): EAGVVQSPRYKIIEKKQPVAFWCNPISGHNTLYWYLQNLGQGPELLIRYENEEAVDDSQLPKDRFSAERLKGVDSTLKIQPAELGDSAVYLCASSGGREQFFGPGTRLTVL.